Included here is one T cell receptor beta chain sequence, with context. As yet, its antigen is unknown. The data stem from a study of siplizumab effects on memory and regulatory T cells. The CDR3 is 17 residues long. Unmatched junction bases numbered 12, after V lost 4 bases and J lost 4 bases. Germline CDR1 SGHRS, CDR2 YFSETQ. TCRdb keeps only in-frame clones here, not all; method: immunoSEQ multiplex PCR. This repertoire shows 80,000 to 130,000 clones, under 95% found once; its top ten account for about 0.7%. General study findings and limits: Controls had more than 25% Treg-derived mappable alloreactive CD4+ clones on average, versus less than 70% with siplizumab.

Sequencing input: Tregs sorted from blood. The source of this sequence is a human donor in good health. V and J are TRBV5-1 and TRBJ2-7; 12 bases agree with TRBD2. The CDR3 loop reads CASSRPERLAGDYEQYF. CDR3 bases: TGCGCCAGCAGCCGGCCAGAGAGACTAGCGGGAGATTACGAGCAGTACTTC.